One and the same sample provided the 20 T cell receptor beta chains below, sequenced in a study of shared clonotypes between healthy human individuals. Sequencing used immunoSEQ multiplex PCR; TCRdb keeps in-frame clones, though not all of them. The table includes under 2.5 million clones, just under 95% detected once. The sample was naive CD4+ T cells from PBMCs. The subset is: CD45RA+ positively selected. The receptors stem from a man younger than 35 in good health. Some clones in this sample may be carry-over from other donors' samples.

The chain carries TRBV9 and TRBJ1-2, with 8 bases identical to TRBD1. Germline V lookup: CDR1 SGDLS, CDR2 YYNGEE. CDR3 length equals 15 residues. The V segment lost 2 bases and the J segment 7 bases; nucleotides outside the gene matches: 10. This CDR3 reads CASSVLATGAGGYTF. The CDR3, as DNA: TGTGCCAGCAGCGTTCTGGCGACAGGGGCTGGTGGCTACACCTTC. Drawing the rest from reference TRBV9 and TRBJ1-2, the complete variable domain is DSGVTQTPKHLITATGQRVTLRCSPRSGDLSVYWYQQSLDQGLQFLIQYYNGEERAKGNILERFSAQQFPDLHSELNLSSLELGDSALYFCASSVLATGAGGYTFGSGTRLTVV.

The rearrangement joins TRBV19 to TRBJ2-5; TRBD1 agrees at 7 bases. V lost 6 bases, J lost 1 base, and 5 bases stayed unmatched. CDR1 and CDR2 (germline): LNHDA, SQIVND (reference sequence). The CDR3 contains 14 residues. The DNA of the CDR3 is TGTGCCAGTAGAACCCGGGACAGCCAAGAGACCCAGTACTTC. Translation gives CASRTRDSQETQYF.

This clone was counted once. This chain uses TRBV19 with TRBJ1-2; maybe TRBD1 (5 bases). From germline, CDR1 is LNHDA and CDR2 SQIVND (reference sequence). The V gene lost 3 bases and the J gene lost 1 base, with 9 bases spanning the gap. The CDR3 length is 14 residues. The CDR3 spells CASSIWGVNYGYTF. The CDR3 nucleotides are TGTGCCAGTAGTATCTGGGGGGTTAACTATGGCTACACCTTC.

The rearrangement uses TRBV4-3 and TRBJ1-4; TRBD1 is a possible D gene (6 bases). The germline V and J ends were trimmed by 2 bases and 4 bases, with 14 bases remaining between them. The length of the CDR3 is 16 residues. The germline V gene encodes CDR1 LGHNA and CDR2 YSLEER. The CDR3 DNA sequence: TGCGCCAGCAGCCAAACCGGGGGCAAGAGTAATGAAAAACTGTTTTTT. Translating it yields CASSQTGGKSNEKLFF.

The chain couples TRBV28 to TRBJ1-3; TRBD1 might be the D (6 bases). The CDR3 contains 17 residues. V lost 3 bases and J lost 1, with 16 bases in between. Per germline, CDR1 MDHEN and CDR2 SYDVKM. CDR3 nucleotide sequence: TGTGCCAGCAGTTTTTTGCCGGCAGGGGCTTCTGGAAACACCATATATTTT. This codes for CASSFLPAGASGNTIYF.

The chain has TRBV19 and TRBJ2-7; 7 bases fit TRBD1. CDR1 and CDR2 (germline): LNHDA, SQIVND (reference sequence). The junction had 5 bases not matched to a gene; V was cut back by 9 bases and J by 3 bases. The length of the CDR3 is 12 residues. CDR3 loop: CASGQVGYEQYF. The CDR3 nucleotides are TGTGCCAGCGGACAGGTTGGCTACGAGCAGTACTTC.

This rearrangement joins TRBV30 to TRBJ2-1; D is perhaps TRBD2 (5 bases). The CDR3 contains 14 residues. Germline loops: CDR1 GTSNPN, CDR2 SVGIG (reference sequence). Trimming took off 1 base at V and 6 bases at J, with 13 bases between the two ends. The DNA for the CDR3 is TGTGCCTGGAGTGGGCTAGCTGTGGTCAATGAGCAGTTCTTC. Translated: CAWSGLAVVNEQFF.

Note on this clone: One end of the junction is discordant with germline, which a read error may explain. This rearrangement joins TRBV2 to TRBJ1-5; a weak D match, TRBD1 (5 bases). This CDR3 spans 17 amino acids. Germline assignment: CDR1 SNHLY and CDR2 FYNNEI. CDR3 nucleotides: TGTGCCAGCAGGGAAGGCGGGGGGTATTTTAAGGACCCGCCCCAGCATTTT. Translation: CASREGGGYFKDPPQHF.

This chain connects TRBV5-1 to TRBJ2-3; D is unresolved. Germline assignment: CDR1 SGHRS and CDR2 YFSETQ. V gave up 4 bases and J gave up 2 bases, with 11 bases separating them. There are 14 residues in the CDR3. The CDR3 nucleotides are TGCGCCAGCAGCCCACGGCCTGTCACAGATACGCAGTATTTT. Amino acid sequence: CASSPRPVTDTQYF.

The chain combines TRBV7-8 with TRBJ2-7, with a possible D match to TRBD1 (7 bases). This CDR3 is built from 14 residues. V lost 5 bases, J lost 4 bases, and 15 bases lay in between. The germline V gene encodes CDR1 SGHVS and CDR2 FQNEAQ. DNA for the CDR3: TGTGCCAGCAGCCGGAGGGGACAGCCATACGAGCAGTACTTC. Protein: CASSRRGQPYEQYF.

V usage is TRBV6-5 and J usage is TRBJ1-3; 7 positions agree with TRBD1. The CDR3 sequence is 14 residues long. Trimming took 3 bases from V and 6 from J; bases not matched to a gene: 5. Germline CDR1 is MNHEY and CDR2 is SVGAGI. The CDR3 here is CASSYTTGQNTIYF. DNA of the CDR3: TGTGCCAGCAGTTATACGACAGGGCAAAACACCATATATTTT.

The rearrangement links TRBV5-1 to TRBJ2-5, with D hard to call. The germline V gene encodes CDR1 SGHRS and CDR2 YFSETQ. The CDR3 totals 13 residues. The ends were cut back, 2 bases at V and 5 bases at J, with 10 bases in the middle. In DNA form, the CDR3 reads TGCGCCAGCAGCTTTGGGGTTCCGGAGACCCAGTACTTC. Protein sequence: CASSFGVPETQYF.

CDR3 region: CATSSGLGKTNEKLFF. The CDR3 bases are TGTGCCACCAGCAGTGGACTAGGGAAAACTAATGAAAAACTGTTTTTT. The chain is built from TRBV15 and TRBJ1-4; D gene unclear. CDR3 length equals 16 residues. V shed 3 bases and J shed 1 base, with 12 bases lying between them. CDR1 is LNHNV, CDR2 YYDKDF, per germline (reference sequence).

The chain couples TRBV28 to TRBJ1-1; D possibly corresponds to TRBD1 (5 bases). Trimming removed 9 bases at V and 7 bases at J, with 15 bases between. The CDR3 runs to 12 residues. CDR1 is MDHEN and CDR2 is SYDVKM in the germline V gene. In DNA, the CDR3 is TGTGCCAGTCCGAGGGTTGGGGGTGAAGCTTTCTTT. Protein: CASPRVGGEAFF.

The chain combines TRBV6-5 with TRBJ2-3; 10 nucleotides align to TRBD2. Germline CDR1 is MNHEY and CDR2 is SVGAGI. V shed 7 bases, J shed 6 bases, and the junction held 10 bases outside the gene matches. CDR3 length equals 15 residues. For the CDR3, the DNA is TGTGCCAGCATGCGGGGGCTAGCGGGAGTGGATACGCAGTATTTT. It yields the protein CASMRGLAGVDTQYF.

The V and J genes are TRBV10-3 and TRBJ1-5; possibly TRBD1 for D (5 bases). The CDR3 consists of 15 residues. Between the trimmed V and J ends, which lost 0 bases and 6 bases, there was a span of 12 bases. Germline V CDR1 and CDR2: ENHRY, SYGVKD. The CDR3 bases are TGTGCCATCAGTGAGTCGGGACCCGGGGGTCAGCCCCAGCATTTT. It translates to CAISESGPGGQPQHF.

V gene TRBV10-3 combines with J gene TRBJ2-7; 9 nucleotides match TRBD2. The CDR3 covers 14 residues. The trim removed 10 bases at V and 4 bases at J, leaving 11 bases unmatched. In germline, CDR1 is ENHRY, CDR2 SYGVKD. The CDR3 DNA sequence: TGTGCCACAACTATAGCGGGAGTGAAGTACGAGCAGTACTTC. It yields the protein CATTIAGVKYEQYF.

V gene TRBV19 combines with J gene TRBJ2-2; tentatively, D is TRBD1 or TRBD2 (6 bases each). CDR3 length: 16 amino acids. Germline V gene data show CDR1 as LNHDA and CDR2 as SQIVND (reference sequence). Trimming shortened V by 6 bases and J by 7 bases, and 21 bases separated the two germline ends. The CDR3 nucleotides are TGTGCCAGTAGATCCAATCAAGGTGGGGGGCACGGGGAGCTGTTTTTT. The encoded protein is CASRSNQGGGHGELFF.

The chain uses TRBV5-6 and TRBJ2-5; 9 bases line up with TRBD1. Looked up from germline, CDR1 is SGHDT and CDR2 is YYEEEE. V lost 3 bases, J lost 5 bases, and 5 bases stayed unmatched. This CDR3 spans 14 amino acids. CDR3 sequence: CASSWDRVGETQYF. CDR3 coding DNA: TGTGCCAGCAGCTGGGACAGGGTGGGGGAGACCCAGTACTTC.

The gene calls are TRBV7-6 and TRBJ1-4; D is undetermined. This CDR3 region has 14 residues. The ends were cut back, 3 bases at V and 6 bases at J, with 11 bases in the middle. CDR1 is SGHVS, CDR2 FNYEAQ, per germline. This CDR3 is CASSLVPADEKLFF. The CDR3 region has the DNA TGTGCCAGCAGCTTGGTACCAGCAGATGAAAAACTGTTTTTT.